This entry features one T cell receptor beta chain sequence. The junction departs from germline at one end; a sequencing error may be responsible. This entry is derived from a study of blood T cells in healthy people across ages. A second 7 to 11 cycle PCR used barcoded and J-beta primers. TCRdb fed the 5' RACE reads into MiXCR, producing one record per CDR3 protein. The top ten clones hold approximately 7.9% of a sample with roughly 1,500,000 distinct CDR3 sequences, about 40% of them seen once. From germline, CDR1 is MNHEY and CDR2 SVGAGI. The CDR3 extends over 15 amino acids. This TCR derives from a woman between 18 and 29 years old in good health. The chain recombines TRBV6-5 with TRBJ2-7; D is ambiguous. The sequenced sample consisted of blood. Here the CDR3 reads CACSYSNLGFVEQYF. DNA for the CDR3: TGTGCCTGCAGTTACTCGAATTTGGGGTTCGTCGAGCAGTACTTC.